This T cell receptor beta chain was documented in a study of Tregs in tolerant kidney transplant recipients. Repertoires were generated with immunoSEQ multiplex PCR, while TCRdb's copy carries only in-frame clones and drops some. Of around 70,000 clones in the sample, around 90% are singletons; the top ten hold over 9.5%. The CDR3 has 11 amino acids. Trimming took off 7 bases at V and 8 bases at J, with 11 bases between the two ends. The germline CDR1 and CDR2 sequences are MDHEN and SYDVKM. Unstimulated regulatory T cells (CD4+CD25+CD127-), CD4+CD25- non-regulatory cells, CD4 and CD8 cells were FACS-sorted from thawed PBMCs.

The V and J genes are TRBV28 and TRBJ1-1; D unclear. Sequences were derived from CD8+ T cells from blood, sampled before the transplant. This receptor was obtained from a human donor who received a combined kidney and bone marrow transplant. The CDR3: CASTLGGEAFF. DNA of the CDR3: TGTGCCAGCACACTAGGAGGAGAAGCTTTCTTT.